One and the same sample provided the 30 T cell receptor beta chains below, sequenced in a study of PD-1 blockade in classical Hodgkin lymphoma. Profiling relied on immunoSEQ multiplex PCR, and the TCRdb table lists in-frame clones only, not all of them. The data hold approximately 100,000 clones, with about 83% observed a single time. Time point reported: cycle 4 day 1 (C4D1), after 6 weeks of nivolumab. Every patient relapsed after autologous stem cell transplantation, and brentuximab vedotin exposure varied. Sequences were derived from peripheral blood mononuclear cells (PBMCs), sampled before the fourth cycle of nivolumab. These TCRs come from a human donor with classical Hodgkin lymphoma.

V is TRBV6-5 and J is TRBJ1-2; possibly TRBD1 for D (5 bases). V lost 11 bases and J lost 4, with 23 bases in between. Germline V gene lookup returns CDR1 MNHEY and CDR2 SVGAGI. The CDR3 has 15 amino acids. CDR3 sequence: CACGGGAPPGYGYTF. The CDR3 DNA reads TGTGCCTGTGGGGGTGGGGCGCCACCGGGCTATGGCTACACCTTC.

In DNA, the CDR3 is TGCGCCAGCAGCGAGGGACTAGCGGGAGTGGCAGATACGCAGTATTTT. This translates into CASSEGLAGVADTQYF. V and J are TRBV5-1 and TRBJ2-3, with 14 positions matching TRBD2. Germline lookup yields CDR1 SGHRS and CDR2 YFSETQ. CDR3 length: 16 amino acids. V was clipped by 4 bases and J by 4 bases; unmatched bases: 5.

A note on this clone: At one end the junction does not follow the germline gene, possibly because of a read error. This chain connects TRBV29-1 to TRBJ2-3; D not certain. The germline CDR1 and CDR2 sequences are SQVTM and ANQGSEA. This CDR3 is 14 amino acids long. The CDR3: CSVEAFLGTDTQYF. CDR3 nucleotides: TGCAGCGTTGAGGCCTTTCTAGGCACCGATACGCAGTATTTT.

The DNA for the CDR3 is TGTGCCAGCTCACGGGATGGAGCCGCCGGGACCCAGTACTTC. It encodes CASSRDGAAGTQYF. This sequence joins TRBV18 and TRBJ2-5; D is uncertain. V was trimmed by 4 bases and J by 7 bases, leaving 16 bases between them. This CDR3 has 14 residues. The germline gives CDR1 KGHSH, CDR2 LQKENI.

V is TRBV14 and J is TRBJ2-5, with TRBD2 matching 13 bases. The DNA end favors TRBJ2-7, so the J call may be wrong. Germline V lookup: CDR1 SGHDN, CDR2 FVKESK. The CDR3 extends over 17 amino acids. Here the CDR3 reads CASSQERGLAGLSEQYF. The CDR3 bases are TGTGCCAGCAGCCAAGAAAGGGGACTAGCGGGACTGAGCGAGCAGTACTTC.

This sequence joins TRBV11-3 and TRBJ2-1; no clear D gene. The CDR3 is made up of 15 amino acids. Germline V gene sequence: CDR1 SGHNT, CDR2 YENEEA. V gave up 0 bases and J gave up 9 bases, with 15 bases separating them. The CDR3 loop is CASSLDPAPLREQFF. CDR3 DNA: TGTGCCAGCAGCTTAGACCCCGCCCCCCTCCGTGAGCAGTTCTTC. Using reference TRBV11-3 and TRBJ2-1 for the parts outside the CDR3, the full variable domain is EAGVVQSPRYKIIEKKQPVAFWCNPISGHNTLYWYLQNLGQGPELLIRYENEEAVDDSQLPKDRFSAERLKGVDSTLKIQPAELGDSAVYLCASSLDPAPLREQFFGPGTRLTVL.

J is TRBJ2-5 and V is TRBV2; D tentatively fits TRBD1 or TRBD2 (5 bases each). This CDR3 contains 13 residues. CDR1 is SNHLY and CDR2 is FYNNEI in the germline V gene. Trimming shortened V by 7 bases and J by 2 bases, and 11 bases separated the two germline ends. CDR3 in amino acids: CASTGARQETQYF. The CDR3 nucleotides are TGTGCCAGCACCGGGGCGAGACAAGAGACCCAGTACTTC. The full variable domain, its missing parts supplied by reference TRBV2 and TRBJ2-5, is EPEVTQTPSHQVTQMGQEVILRCVPISNHLYFYWYRQILGQKVEFLVSFYNNEISEKSEIFDDQFSVERPDGSNFTLKIRSTKLEDSAMYFCASTGARQETQYFGPGTRLLVL.

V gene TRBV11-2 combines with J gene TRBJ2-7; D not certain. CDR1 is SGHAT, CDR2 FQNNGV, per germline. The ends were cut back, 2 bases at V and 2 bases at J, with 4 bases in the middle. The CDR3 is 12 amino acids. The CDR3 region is CASSLSTYEQYF. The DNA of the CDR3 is TGTGCCAGCAGCTTATCCACCTACGAGCAGTACTTC.

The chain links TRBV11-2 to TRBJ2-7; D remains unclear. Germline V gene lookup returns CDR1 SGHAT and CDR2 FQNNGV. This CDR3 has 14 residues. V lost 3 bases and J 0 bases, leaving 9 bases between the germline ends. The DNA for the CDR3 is TGTGCCAGCAGCTTTGCTATAAGCTCCTACGAGCAGTACTTC. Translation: CASSFAISSYEQYF.

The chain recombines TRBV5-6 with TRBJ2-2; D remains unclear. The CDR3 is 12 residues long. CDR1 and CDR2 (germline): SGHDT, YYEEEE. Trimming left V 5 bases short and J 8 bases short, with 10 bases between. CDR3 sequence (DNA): TGTGCCAGCAGTTTACTTGGAGGGGAGCTGTTTTTT. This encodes CASSLLGGELFF.

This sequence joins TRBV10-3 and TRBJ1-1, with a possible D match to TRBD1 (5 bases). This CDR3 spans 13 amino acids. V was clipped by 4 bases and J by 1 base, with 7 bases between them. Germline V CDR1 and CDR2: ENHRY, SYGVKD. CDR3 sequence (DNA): TGTGCCATCAGTGGGGGGACGAACACTGAAGCTTTCTTT. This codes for CAISGGTNTEAFF.

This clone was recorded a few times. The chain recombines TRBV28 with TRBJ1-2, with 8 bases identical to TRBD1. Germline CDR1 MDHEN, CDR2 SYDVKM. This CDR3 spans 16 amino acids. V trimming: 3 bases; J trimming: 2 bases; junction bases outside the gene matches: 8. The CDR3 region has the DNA TGTGCCAGCAGTTTGGGGGGGACAGGAGGAAACTATGGCTACACCTTC. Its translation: CASSLGGTGGNYGYTF.

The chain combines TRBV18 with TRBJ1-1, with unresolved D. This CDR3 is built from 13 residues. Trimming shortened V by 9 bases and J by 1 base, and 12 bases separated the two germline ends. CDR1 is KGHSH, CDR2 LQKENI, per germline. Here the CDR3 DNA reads TGTGCCAGTCGTCTGGGCCCGAACACTGAAGCTTTCTTT. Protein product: CASRLGPNTEAFF.

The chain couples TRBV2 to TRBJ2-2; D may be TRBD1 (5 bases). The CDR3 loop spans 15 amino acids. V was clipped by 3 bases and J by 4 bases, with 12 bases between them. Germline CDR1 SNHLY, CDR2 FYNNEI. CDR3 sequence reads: CASSEVRVSTGELFF. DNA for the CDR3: TGTGCCAGCAGTGAGGTCAGGGTGTCCACCGGGGAGCTGTTTTTT.

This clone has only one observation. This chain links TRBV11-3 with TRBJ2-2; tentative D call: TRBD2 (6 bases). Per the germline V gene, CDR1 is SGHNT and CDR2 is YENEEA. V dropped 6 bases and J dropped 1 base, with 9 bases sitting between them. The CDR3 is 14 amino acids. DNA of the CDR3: TGTGCCAGCAGGGGAGGTGTGAACACCGGGGAGCTGTTTTTT. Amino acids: CASRGGVNTGELFF.

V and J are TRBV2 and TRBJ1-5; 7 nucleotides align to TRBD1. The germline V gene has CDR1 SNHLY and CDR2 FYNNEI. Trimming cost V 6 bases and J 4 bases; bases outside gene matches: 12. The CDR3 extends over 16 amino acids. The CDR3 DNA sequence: TGTGCCAGCAGGAAGGAAACAGGGGCTCCGAATCAGCCCCAGCATTTT. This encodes CASRKETGAPNQPQHF.

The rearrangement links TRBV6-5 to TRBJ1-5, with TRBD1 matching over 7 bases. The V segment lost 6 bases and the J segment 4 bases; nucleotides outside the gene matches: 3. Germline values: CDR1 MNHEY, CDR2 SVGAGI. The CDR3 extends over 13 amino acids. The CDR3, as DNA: TGTGCCAGCAGACGGACAGGAAATCAGCCCCAGCATTTT. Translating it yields CASRRTGNQPQHF.

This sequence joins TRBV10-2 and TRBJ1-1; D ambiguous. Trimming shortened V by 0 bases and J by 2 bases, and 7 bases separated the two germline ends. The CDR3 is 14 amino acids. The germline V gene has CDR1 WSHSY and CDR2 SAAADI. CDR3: CASSESMANTEAFF. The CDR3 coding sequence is TGCGCCAGCAGTGAGTCGATGGCTAACACTGAAGCTTTCTTT.

The CDR3 nucleotides read TGTGCCTGGAGGATAAGGGAGTCCACCGGGGAGCTGTTTTTT. It translates to CAWRIRESTGELFF. The V and J genes are TRBV30 and TRBJ2-2, with a possible D match to TRBD2 (5 bases). Trimming left V 3 bases short and J 4 bases short, with 12 bases between. Germline-derived CDR1 and CDR2 are GTSNPN and SVGIG (reference sequence). The CDR3 is 14 residues long.

The CDR3 DNA sequence: TGTGCCAGTAGCGGGACTAGCGGGAGGACAGATACGCAGTATTTT. This encodes CASSGTSGRTDTQYF. V and J are TRBV19 and TRBJ2-3; TRBD2 aligns across 15 bases. The CDR3 extends over 15 amino acids. Looked up from germline, CDR1 is LNHDA and CDR2 is SQIVND (reference sequence). V lost 6 bases to trimming and J lost 3 bases; unmatched junction nucleotides: 1.

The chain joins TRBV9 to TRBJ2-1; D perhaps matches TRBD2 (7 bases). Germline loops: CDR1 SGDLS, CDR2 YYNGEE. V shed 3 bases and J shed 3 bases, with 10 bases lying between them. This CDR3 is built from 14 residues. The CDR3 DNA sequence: TGTGCCAGCAGCGAGGGGGGGCTCTACAATGAGCAGTTCTTC. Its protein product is CASSEGGLYNEQFF.

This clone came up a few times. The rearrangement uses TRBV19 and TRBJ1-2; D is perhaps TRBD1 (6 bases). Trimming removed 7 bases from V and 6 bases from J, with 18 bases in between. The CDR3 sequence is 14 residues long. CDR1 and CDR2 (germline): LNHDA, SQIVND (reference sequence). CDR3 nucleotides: TGTGCCAGTAAAGGACTCGCGCAGGGGAATGGCTACACCTTC. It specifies CASKGLAQGNGYTF.

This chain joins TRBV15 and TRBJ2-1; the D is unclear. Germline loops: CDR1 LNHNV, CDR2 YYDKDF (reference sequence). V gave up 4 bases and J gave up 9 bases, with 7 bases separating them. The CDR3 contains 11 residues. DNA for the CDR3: TGTGCCACCAGCACCCTAAGTGAGCAGTTCTTC. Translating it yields CATSTLSEQFF.

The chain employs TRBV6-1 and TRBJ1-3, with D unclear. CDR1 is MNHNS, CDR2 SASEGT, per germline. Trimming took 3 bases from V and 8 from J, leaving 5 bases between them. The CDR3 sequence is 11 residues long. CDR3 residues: CASSDVDTIYF. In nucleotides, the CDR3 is TGTGCCAGCAGTGACGTAGACACCATATATTTT.

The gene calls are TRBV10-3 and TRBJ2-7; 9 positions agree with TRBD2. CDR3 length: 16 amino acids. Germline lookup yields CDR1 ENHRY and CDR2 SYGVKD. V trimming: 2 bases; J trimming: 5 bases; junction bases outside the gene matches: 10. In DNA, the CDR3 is TGTGCCATCAGTGAGCGTCCGAGCGGGAGGACTAACGAGCAGTACTTC. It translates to CAISERPSGRTNEQYF.

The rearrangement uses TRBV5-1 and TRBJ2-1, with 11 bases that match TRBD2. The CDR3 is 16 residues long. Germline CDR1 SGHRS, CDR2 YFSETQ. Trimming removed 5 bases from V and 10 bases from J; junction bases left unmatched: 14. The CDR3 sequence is CASRPAFGLAGGEQFF. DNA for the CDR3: TGCGCCAGCAGGCCCGCCTTTGGGCTAGCGGGGGGAGAGCAGTTCTTC.

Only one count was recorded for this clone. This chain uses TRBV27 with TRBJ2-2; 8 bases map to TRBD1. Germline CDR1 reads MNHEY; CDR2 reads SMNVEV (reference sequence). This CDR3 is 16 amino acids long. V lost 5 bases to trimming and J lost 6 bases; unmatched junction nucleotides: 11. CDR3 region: CASSPRQGLSPGELFF. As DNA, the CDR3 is TGTGCCAGCAGTCCCCGACAGGGGCTATCGCCCGGGGAGCTGTTTTTT.

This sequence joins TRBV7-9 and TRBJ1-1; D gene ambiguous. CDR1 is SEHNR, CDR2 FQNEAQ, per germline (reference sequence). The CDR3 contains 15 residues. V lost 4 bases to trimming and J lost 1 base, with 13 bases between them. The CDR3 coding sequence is TGTGCCAGCAGCTCAAAGGCGGGGAAGAACACTGAAGCTTTCTTT. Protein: CASSSKAGKNTEAFF. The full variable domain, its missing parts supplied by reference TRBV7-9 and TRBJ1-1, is DTGVSQNPRHKITKRGQNVTFRCDPISEHNRLYWYRQTLGQGPEFLTYFQNEAQLEKSRLLSDRFSAERPKGSFSTLEIQRTEQGDSAMYLCASSSKAGKNTEAFFGQGTRLTVV.

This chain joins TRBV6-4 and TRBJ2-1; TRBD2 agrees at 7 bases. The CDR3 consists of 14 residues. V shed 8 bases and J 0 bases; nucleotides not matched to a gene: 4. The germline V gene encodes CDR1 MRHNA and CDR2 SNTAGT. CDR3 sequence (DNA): TGTGCCAGCTCAGCTAGCGGCTCCTACAATGAGCAGTTCTTC. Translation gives CASSASGSYNEQFF.

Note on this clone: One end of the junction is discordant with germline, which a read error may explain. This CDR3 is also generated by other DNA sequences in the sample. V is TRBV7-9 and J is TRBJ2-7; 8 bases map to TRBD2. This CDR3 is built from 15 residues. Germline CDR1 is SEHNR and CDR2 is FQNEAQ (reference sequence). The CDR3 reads CASSLAGAGAYEQYF. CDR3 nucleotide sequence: TGTGCCAGCAGCCTAGCAGGAGCGGGAGCCTACGAGCAGTACTTC.